This T cell receptor (beta chain) was recorded in a study of T-cell memory formation after mild COVID-19. Remarks on this clonotype: Its matching antigen is unknown.

In TCRdb, the 5' RACE reads were re-called with MiXCR into one record per CDR3 protein. The data hold about 560,000 distinct CDR3 sequences, with 17% observed a single time. Study results and limitations: Still unconfirmed is whether the second-wave clones peaking on day 37 recognized SARS-CoV-2.

The origin of this receptor is an adult woman who had mild COVID-19 (a few samples of this study predate the infection). Cell type and time point are not known. The sequencing input was PBMCs or a T cell subset sorted from them (not recorded which).

CDR3 protein: CASSLARRARGYGYTF. The CDR3 nucleotides read TGTGCCAGCAGCTTAGCGAGGAGAGCCAGGGGCTATGGCTACACCTTC. The rearrangement links TRBV7-8 to TRBJ1-2, with D perhaps TRBD1 (6 bases). The CDR3 runs 16 residues. The V gene lost 0 bases and the J gene lost 4 bases, with 15 bases spanning the gap. Germline CDR1 SGHVS, CDR2 FQNEAQ.